What follows describes a single T cell receptor (beta chain). These data originate in a study of blood T cell repertoires in COVID-19. Per the original data handling: It was from reference gene primer amplification that nucleated cell counts were estimated. Data came from immunoSEQ multiplex PCR; TCRdb stores just in-frame clones and leaves some out. The V and J calls and clone size were taken over from that table, and D and trimming were inferred from the DNA. Altogether approximately 260,000 clones are present, 70% to 90% being singletons, with the ten largest covering approximately 2.2%. The germline V gene encodes CDR1 SEHNR and CDR2 FQNEAQ (reference sequence). The CDR3 has 16 residues. The V gene lost 2 bases and the J gene lost 5 bases, with 15 bases spanning the gap.

The sequenced material came from peripheral blood. The chain carries TRBV7-9 and TRBJ2-2, with D maybe TRBD1 (6 bases). This clonotype was sampled from a woman aged 40 to 55 who had recovered from COVID-19. DNA of the CDR3: TGTGCCAGCAGCTTACGTCGGGACATACGGACCGGGGAGCTGTTTTTT. Protein sequence: CASSLRRDIRTGELFF.